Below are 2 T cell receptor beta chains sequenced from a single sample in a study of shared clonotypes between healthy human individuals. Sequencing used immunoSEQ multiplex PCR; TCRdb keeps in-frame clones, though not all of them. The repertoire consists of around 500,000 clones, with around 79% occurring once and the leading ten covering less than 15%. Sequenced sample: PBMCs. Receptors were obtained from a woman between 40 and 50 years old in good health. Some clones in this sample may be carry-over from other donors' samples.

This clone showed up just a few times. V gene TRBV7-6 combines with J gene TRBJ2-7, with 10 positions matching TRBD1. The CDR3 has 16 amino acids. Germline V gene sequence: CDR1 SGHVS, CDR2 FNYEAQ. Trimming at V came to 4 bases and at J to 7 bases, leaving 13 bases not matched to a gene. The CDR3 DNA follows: TGTGCCAGCAGCTCCCGGGTGGGGACAGGGGACCGGGAGCAGTACTTC. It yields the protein CASSSRVGTGDREQYF. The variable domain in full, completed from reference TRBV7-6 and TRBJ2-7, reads GAGVSQSPRYKVTKRGQDVALRCDPISGHVSLYWYRQALGQGPEFLTYFNYEAQQDKSGLPNDRFSAERPEGSISTLTIQRTEQRDSAMYRCASSSRVGTGDREQYFGPGTRLTVT.

The CDR3 sequence: CASSNNPGISGELFF. DNA for the CDR3: TGTGCCAGCAGCAATAACCCGGGCATCTCAGGGGAGCTGTTTTTT. V usage is TRBV9 and J usage is TRBJ2-2; no clear D. The CDR3 covers 15 residues. In germline, CDR1 is SGDLS, CDR2 YYNGEE. Between the trimmed V and J ends, which lost 4 bases and 8 bases, there was a span of 18 bases.